The T cell receptor (beta chain) under discussion was sequenced for a study of T cell responses to AZD1222 COVID-19 vaccine. Findings of the study overall: Dominant at 160-218 and 743-854, vaccine-associated CD4 TCRs also spanned spike. There were mostly white British donors and more females than males, and clonal diversity was possibly underestimated. Increases in Spike-specific TCR breadth and depth were seen after two AZD1222 doses.

V lost 0 bases to trimming and J lost 9 bases, with 12 bases between them. The CDR3 spans 15 residues. The germline CDR1 and CDR2 sequences are SEHNR and FQNEAQ (reference sequence). Assay used: immunoSEQ multiplex PCR; TCRdb lists only in-frame clones, some missing. Here the sample spans about 120,000 clones, roughly 92% being singletons. This clone showed up just once. Its cognate antigen is unknown. The receptor was derived from an adult in good health. Sequencing was performed on peripheral blood, taken on day 0 of AZD1222 vaccination. This chain joins TRBV7-9 and TRBJ1-6; D gene unclear. This CDR3 reads CASSLAAATGSPLHF. CDR3 in DNA: TGTGCCAGCAGCTTAGCGGCCGCGACGGGTTCACCCCTCCACTTT. The entire variable domain, with the rest obtained from reference TRBV7-9 and TRBJ1-6, is as follows: DTGVSQNPRHKITKRGQNVTFRCDPISEHNRLYWYRQTLGQGPEFLTYFQNEAQLEKSRLLSDRFSAERPKGSFSTLEIQRTEQGDSAMYLCASSLAAATGSPLHFGNGTRLTVT.